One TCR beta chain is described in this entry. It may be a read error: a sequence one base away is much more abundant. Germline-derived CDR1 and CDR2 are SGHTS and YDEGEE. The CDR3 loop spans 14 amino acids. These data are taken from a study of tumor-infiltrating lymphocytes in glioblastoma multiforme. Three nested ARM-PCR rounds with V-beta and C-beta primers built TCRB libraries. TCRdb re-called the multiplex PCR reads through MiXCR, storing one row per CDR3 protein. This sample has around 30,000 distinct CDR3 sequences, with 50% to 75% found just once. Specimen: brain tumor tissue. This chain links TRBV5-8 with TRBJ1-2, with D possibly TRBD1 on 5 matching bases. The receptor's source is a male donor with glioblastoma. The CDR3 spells CASSTSTENYAYTF. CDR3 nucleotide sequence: TGTGCCAGCAGCACTTCGACAGAGAACTATGCCTACACCTTC.